Below are 5 T cell receptor beta chains sequenced from a single sample in a study of blood T cell repertoires in COVID-19. Produced via immunoSEQ multiplex PCR; TCRdb's table is partial and in-frame only. The data contain a few hundred thousand clones, more than 85% of them singletons. The sample comprised peripheral blood. The source is a man between 25 and 39 years old with acute or convalescent COVID-19.

The CDR3 DNA reads TGTGCCAGCAGCCCCTATGCGACTAGCGGGGGGACCGGGGCCCAGTACTTC. This sequence encodes CASSPYATSGGTGAQYF. J is TRBJ2-5 and V is TRBV7-3; 13 bases map to TRBD2. The CDR3 totals 17 residues. Looked up from germline, CDR1 is SGHTA and CDR2 is FQGTGA. V lost 5 bases and J lost 9; bases outside the gene matches: 15.

The V call is TRBV2, the J call TRBJ1-3; possible D gene TRBD1, 5 bases. The CDR3 spans 17 residues. The V and J ends lost 6 bases and 0 bases respectively, with 18 bases between them. Per germline, CDR1 SNHLY and CDR2 FYNNEI. In DNA, the CDR3 is TGTGCCAGCAGCGCCCCGGGGACTTCCCGCTCTGGAAACACCATATATTTT. Its translation: CASSAPGTSRSGNTIYF.

A remark on this clone: The sample holds other DNA sequences that translate to the same CDR3. In DNA, the CDR3 is TGTGCCAGCCGGGAGGGCTCTGGGGCCAACGTCCTGACTTTC. It specifies CASREGSGANVLTF. The V gene is TRBV28, the J gene TRBJ2-6; 8 bases match TRBD2. V was clipped by 8 bases and J by 0 bases; unmatched bases: 0. The CDR3 spans 14 residues. Germline CDR1 reads MDHEN; CDR2 reads SYDVKM.

The chain links TRBV2 to TRBJ2-1; tentative D call: TRBD1 (5 bases). Per the germline V gene, CDR1 is SNHLY and CDR2 is FYNNEI. V was trimmed by 7 bases and J by 5 bases, leaving 30 bases between them. This CDR3 comprises 19 residues. CDR3 region: CASTLPRRWGPGYDNEQFF. The CDR3 region has the DNA TGTGCCAGCACCCTTCCTAGGCGATGGGGCCCAGGGTATGACAATGAGCAGTTCTTC.

The rearrangement links TRBV5-4 to TRBJ2-1, with 8 bases lining up with TRBD2. The CDR3 has 17 residues. Germline V lookup: CDR1 SGHNT, CDR2 YYREEE (reference sequence). With V trimmed by 5 bases and J by 3 bases, 13 bases remained unmatched. The CDR3: CASRPGFRGGDYNEQFF. CDR3 DNA sequence: TGTGCCAGCAGACCTGGGTTTCGGGGGGGCGACTACAATGAGCAGTTCTTC.